This T cell receptor (beta chain) was identified during a study of blood T cell repertoires in COVID-19. Across the study: Donors in the United States, Italy and Spain gave samples during acute or convalescent COVID-19. In each case, the material was cDNA or gDNA derived from T cells, B-cell-depleted T cells, or PBMCs.

As handled by the study authors: Estimation of nucleated cell counts was performed using reference gene primer amplification. TCRdb's copy holds only in-frame clones and misses some; the assay was immunoSEQ multiplex PCR. That table is the source of V, J and clone size, and D and trimming were worked out from the DNA. The sample records approximately 110,000 clones, approximately 90% being singletons. What was sequenced was peripheral blood. The source of this sequence is a woman aged 45-60 years with acute or convalescent COVID-19.

This chain's CDR3 is CATSRSTVNEQYF. The CDR3 DNA sequence: TGTGCCACCAGCCGATCGACAGTTAACGAGCAGTACTTC. The chain combines TRBV15 with TRBJ2-7; D might be TRBD1 (5 bases). The CDR3 covers 13 residues. Germline CDR1 and CDR2: LNHNV and YYDKDF (reference sequence). V shed 5 bases and J shed 5 bases, with 13 bases lying between them.